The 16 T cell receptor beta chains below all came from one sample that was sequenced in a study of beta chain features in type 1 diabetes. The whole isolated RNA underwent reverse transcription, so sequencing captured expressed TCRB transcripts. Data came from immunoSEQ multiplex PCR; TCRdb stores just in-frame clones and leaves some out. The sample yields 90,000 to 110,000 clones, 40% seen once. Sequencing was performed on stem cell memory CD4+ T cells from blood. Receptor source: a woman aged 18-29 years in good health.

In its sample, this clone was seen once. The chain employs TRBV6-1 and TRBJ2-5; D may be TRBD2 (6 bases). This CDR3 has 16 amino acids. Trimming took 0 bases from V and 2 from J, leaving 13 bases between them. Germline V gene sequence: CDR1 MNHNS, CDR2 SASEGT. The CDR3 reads CASSEARLDRQETQYF. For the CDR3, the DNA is TGTGCCAGCAGTGAAGCCCGACTAGACAGACAAGAGACCCAGTACTTC.

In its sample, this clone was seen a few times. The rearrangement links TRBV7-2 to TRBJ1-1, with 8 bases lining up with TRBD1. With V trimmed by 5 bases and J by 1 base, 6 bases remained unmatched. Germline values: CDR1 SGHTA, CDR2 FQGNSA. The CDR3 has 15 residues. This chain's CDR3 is CASSLDRGANTEAFF. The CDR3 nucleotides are TGTGCCAGCAGCCTTGACAGGGGCGCGAACACTGAAGCTTTCTTT.

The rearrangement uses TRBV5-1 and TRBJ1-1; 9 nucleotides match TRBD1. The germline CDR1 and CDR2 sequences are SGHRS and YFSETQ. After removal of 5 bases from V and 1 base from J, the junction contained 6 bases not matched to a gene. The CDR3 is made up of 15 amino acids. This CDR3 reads CASSPGTGRNTEAFF. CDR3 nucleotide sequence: TGCGCCAGCAGTCCCGGGACAGGGCGGAACACTGAAGCTTTCTTT.

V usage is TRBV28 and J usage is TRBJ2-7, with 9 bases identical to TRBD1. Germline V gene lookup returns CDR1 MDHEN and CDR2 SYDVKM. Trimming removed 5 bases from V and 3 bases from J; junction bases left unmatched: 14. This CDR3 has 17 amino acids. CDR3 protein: CASSTPGQGFYRYEQYF. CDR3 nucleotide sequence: TGTGCCAGCAGTACTCCGGGACAGGGATTTTACCGCTACGAGCAGTACTTC.

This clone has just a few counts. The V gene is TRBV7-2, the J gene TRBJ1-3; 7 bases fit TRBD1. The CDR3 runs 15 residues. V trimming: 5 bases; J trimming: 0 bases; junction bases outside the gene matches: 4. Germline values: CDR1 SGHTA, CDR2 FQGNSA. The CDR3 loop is CASSGQANSGNTIYF. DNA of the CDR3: TGTGCCAGCAGCGGACAGGCCAACTCTGGAAACACCATATATTTT.

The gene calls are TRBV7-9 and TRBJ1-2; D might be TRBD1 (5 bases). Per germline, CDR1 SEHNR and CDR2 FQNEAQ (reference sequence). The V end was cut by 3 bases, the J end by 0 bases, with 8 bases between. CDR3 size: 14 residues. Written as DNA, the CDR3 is TGTGCCAGCAGCTTTGCGGGACCTAACTATGGCTACACCTTC. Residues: CASSFAGPNYGYTF.

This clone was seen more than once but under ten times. The CDR3 protein is CASIQGVNYGYTF. Here the CDR3 DNA reads TGTGCCAGCATACAGGGTGTCAACTATGGCTACACCTTC. V and J are TRBV28 and TRBJ1-2; weak D call: TRBD1 (6 bases). Germline V CDR1 and CDR2: MDHEN, SYDVKM. The CDR3 contains 13 residues. V was shortened by 7 bases and J by 2 bases, with 11 bases between the two germline ends.

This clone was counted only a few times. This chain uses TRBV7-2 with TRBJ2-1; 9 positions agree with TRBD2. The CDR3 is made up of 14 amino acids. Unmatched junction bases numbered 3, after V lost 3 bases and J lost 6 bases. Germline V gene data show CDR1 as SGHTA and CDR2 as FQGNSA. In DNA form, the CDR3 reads TGTGCCAGCAGCTTTGGCGGGAGGGCCAATGAGCAGTTCTTC. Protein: CASSFGGRANEQFF. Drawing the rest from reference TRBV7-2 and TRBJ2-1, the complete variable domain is GAGVSQSPSNKVTEKGKDVELRCDPISGHTALYWYRQSLGQGLEFLIYFQGNSAPDKSGLPSDRFSAERTGGSVSTLTIQRTQQEDSAVYLCASSFGGRANEQFFGPGTRLTVL.

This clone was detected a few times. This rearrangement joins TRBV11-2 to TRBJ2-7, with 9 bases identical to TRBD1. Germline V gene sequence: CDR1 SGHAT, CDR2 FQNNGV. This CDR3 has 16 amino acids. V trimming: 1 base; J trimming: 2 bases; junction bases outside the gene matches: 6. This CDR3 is CASSLGGRQGAYEQYF. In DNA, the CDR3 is TGTGCCAGCAGCTTAGGTGGGCGACAGGGGGCCTACGAGCAGTACTTC.

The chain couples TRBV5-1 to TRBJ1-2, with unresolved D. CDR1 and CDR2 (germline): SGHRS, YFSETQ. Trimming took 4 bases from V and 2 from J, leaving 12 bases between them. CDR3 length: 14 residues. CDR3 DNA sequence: TGCGCCAGCAGCAAAAACAGCCCCAACTATGGCTACACCTTC. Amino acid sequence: CASSKNSPNYGYTF.

The CDR3 bases are TGTGCCAGCAGCTTAGGCAGGCGGAACACTGAAGCTTTCTTT. This translates into CASSLGRRNTEAFF. The chain combines TRBV7-9 with TRBJ1-1; D is uncertain. V lost 1 base to trimming and J lost 1 base, with 7 bases between them. In germline, CDR1 is SEHNR, CDR2 FQNEAQ (reference sequence). The CDR3 is 14 residues long.

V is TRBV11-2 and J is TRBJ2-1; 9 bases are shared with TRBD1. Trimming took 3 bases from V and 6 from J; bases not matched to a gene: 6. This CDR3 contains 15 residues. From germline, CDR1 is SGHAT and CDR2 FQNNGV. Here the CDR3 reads CASSLRTGVVNEQFF. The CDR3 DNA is TGTGCCAGCAGCTTGAGGACAGGGGTTGTCAATGAGCAGTTCTTC.

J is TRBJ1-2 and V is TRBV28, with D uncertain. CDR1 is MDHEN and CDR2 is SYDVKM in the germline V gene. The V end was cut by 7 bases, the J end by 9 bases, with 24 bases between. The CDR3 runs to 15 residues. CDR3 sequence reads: CASTRSPSQLSRYTF. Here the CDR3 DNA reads TGTGCCAGCACCCGATCCCCGAGCCAACTATCTCGCTACACCTTC.

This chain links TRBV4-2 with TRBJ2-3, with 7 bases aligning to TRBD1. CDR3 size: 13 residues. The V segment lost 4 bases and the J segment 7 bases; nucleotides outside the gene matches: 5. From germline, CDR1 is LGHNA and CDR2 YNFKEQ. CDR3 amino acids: CASSRDRVNTQYF. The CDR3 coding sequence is TGTGCCAGCAGCCGCGACAGGGTAAATACGCAGTATTTT.

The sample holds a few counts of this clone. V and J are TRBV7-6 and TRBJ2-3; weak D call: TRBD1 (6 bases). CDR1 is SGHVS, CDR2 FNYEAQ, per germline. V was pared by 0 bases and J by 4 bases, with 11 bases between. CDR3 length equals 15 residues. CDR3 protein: CASSLAQQGPDTQYF. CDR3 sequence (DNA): TGTGCCAGCAGCTTAGCCCAACAGGGCCCAGATACGCAGTATTTT.

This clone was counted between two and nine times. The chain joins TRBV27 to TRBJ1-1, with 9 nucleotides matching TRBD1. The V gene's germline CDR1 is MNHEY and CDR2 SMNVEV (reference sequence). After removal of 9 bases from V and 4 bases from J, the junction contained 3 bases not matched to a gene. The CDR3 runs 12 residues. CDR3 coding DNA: TGTGCCAGTTCGACAGGGGGCACTGAAGCTTTCTTT. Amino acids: CASSTGGTEAFF.